The 16 T cell receptor beta chains below were found in one sample sequenced in a study of blood T cells in healthy people across ages. PCR was performed a second time for about 6 to 12 cycles using a sample-barcoded 5' primer and a J-beta primer mix. TCRdb redid the calling of the 5' RACE reads with MiXCR, one entry per CDR3 protein. This table has approximately 1,100,000 distinct CDR3 sequences, under 45% appearing once. The specimen was blood. The receptors were gathered from a woman aged 55-70 years in good health.

This clonotype was counted between two and nine times. V is TRBV20-1 and J is TRBJ2-7; tentatively, D is TRBD2 (5 bases). V lost 0 bases, J lost 1 base, and 10 bases lay in between. The CDR3 consists of 14 residues. Germline V gives CDR1 DFQATT, CDR2 SNEGSKA (reference sequence). The CDR3 DNA follows: TGCAGTGCTAGAGATTCGGCGGGTTCCTACGAGCAGTACTTC. This translates into CSARDSAGSYEQYF.

The rearrangement links TRBV24-1 to TRBJ2-3, with 11 bases that match TRBD2. V gave up 3 bases and J gave up 2 bases; unmatched junction bases: 9. Germline V lookup: CDR1 KGHDR, CDR2 SFDVKD. The CDR3 has 18 residues. The CDR3: CATSDPPGTSGDTDTQYF. The CDR3, as DNA: TGTGCCACCAGTGATCCCCCCGGGACTAGCGGAGACACAGATACGCAGTATTTT.

The chain uses TRBV13 and TRBJ2-1, with unresolved D. The germline V gene encodes CDR1 PRHDT and CDR2 FYEKMQ (reference sequence). There are 15 residues in the CDR3. Trimming cost V 1 base and J 7 bases, with 14 bases left between them. The CDR3 sequence is CASSLVEGMRNEQFF. CDR3 nucleotides: TGTGCCAGCAGCTTAGTCGAAGGGATGAGGAATGAGCAGTTCTTC.

At least ten counts were recorded for this clonotype. The J gene is TRBJ2-1, the V gene TRBV20-1, with 8 bases identical to TRBD2. Germline loops: CDR1 DFQATT, CDR2 SNEGSKA (reference sequence). The CDR3 loop spans 18 amino acids. Unmatched junction bases numbered 14, after V lost 0 bases and J lost 4 bases. This CDR3 is CSARDYSTTSEFYNEQFF. The CDR3 DNA sequence: TGCAGTGCTAGAGATTATAGTACGACTAGCGAGTTTTACAATGAGCAGTTCTTC.

The V and J genes are TRBV6-2 or TRBV6-3 and TRBJ2-7; D is unclear. Trimming pared 4 bases from V and 0 bases from J, leaving 10 bases between. Germline V gives CDR1 MNHEY, CDR2 SVGEGT. The CDR3 has 14 amino acids. CDR3 sequence reads: CASSFVGYSYEQYF. The DNA for the CDR3 is TGTGCCAGCAGTTTCGTCGGGTACTCCTACGAGCAGTACTTC.

In regard to this clonotype: Being one base from a much bigger clone, this may be a read error. J is TRBJ2-7 and V is TRBV10-3; D call uncertain. The germline CDR1 and CDR2 sequences are ENHRY and SYGVKD. The CDR3 totals 16 residues. Trimming cost V 2 bases and J 1 base, with 15 bases left between them. The CDR3 nucleotides read TGTGCCATCAGTGAGACTGTCAGGACGGAATCCTACGAGCAGTACTTC. Translation gives CAISETVRTESYEQYF.

The table lists this clonotype with a count of one. The chain has TRBV2 and TRBJ2-7; D is possibly TRBD1 (6 bases). The CDR3 contains 14 residues. V lost 11 bases and J lost 5, with 22 bases in between. The germline CDR1 and CDR2 sequences are SNHLY and FYNNEI. The CDR3 protein is CASLRVQGIHEQYF. The CDR3 nucleotides are TGTGCCTCCCTCCGTGTACAGGGCATCCACGAGCAGTACTTC.

About this clonotype: At one of its ends the junction is not consistent with the germline gene, which may arise from a read error. V gene TRBV6-1 combines with J gene TRBJ1-2, with 8 bases fitting TRBD1. The CDR3 length is 16 residues. Germline CDR1 and CDR2: MNHNS and SASEGT. The DNA of the CDR3 is TGTGCCAGCAGTGAATCCTCAGGGGGCGCGTACTATGGCTACATCTTC. The encoded protein is CASSESSGGAYYGYIF.

The table lists this clonotype with a few counts. This chain connects TRBV2 to TRBJ2-1; D possibly corresponds to TRBD2 (6 bases). V shed 7 bases and J shed 4 bases, with 14 bases lying between them. Germline CDR1 reads SNHLY; CDR2 reads FYNNEI. The length of the CDR3 is 14 residues. This CDR3 is CASTGISGYNEQFF. In DNA, the CDR3 is TGTGCCAGCACCGGTATTAGCGGTTACAATGAGCAGTTCTTC.

This clonotype was observed a handful of times. This rearrangement joins TRBV20-1 to TRBJ2-7; 8 bases line up with TRBD2. This CDR3 contains 14 residues. CDR1 DFQATT and CDR2 SNEGSKA come from the germline V gene (reference sequence). With 7 bases clipped from V and 5 bases from J, the junction kept 13 bases outside the gene matches. As DNA, the CDR3 is TGCAGTGTCGCGGGAGGAAGAGGTGGGGACGAGCAGTACTTC. Residues: CSVAGGRGGDEQYF.

The chain combines TRBV9 with TRBJ2-1; D may match TRBD1 or TRBD2 (5 bases each). The CDR3 consists of 14 residues. V dropped 4 bases and J dropped 8 bases, with 16 bases sitting between them. Germline V gives CDR1 SGDLS, CDR2 YYNGEE. Here the CDR3 reads CASSPLGVYDEQFF. The CDR3 nucleotides are TGTGCCAGCAGCCCCCTGGGGGTTTACGATGAGCAGTTCTTC. The full variable domain, in which reference TRBV9 and TRBJ2-1 provide the parts outside the CDR3, is DSGVTQTPKHLITATGQRVTLRCSPRSGDLSVYWYQQSLDQGLQFLIQYYNGEERAKGNILERFSAQQFPDLHSELNLSSLELGDSALYFCASSPLGVYDEQFFGPGTRLTVL.

The chain combines TRBV20-1 with TRBJ2-4; tentative D call: TRBD2 (6 bases). The J call may be faulty, since TRBJ2-5 better matches the DNA end. The CDR3 contains 13 residues. Germline CDR1 and CDR2: DFQATT and SNEGSKA (reference sequence). The CDR3 is CSASRGLGETQYF. CDR3 nucleotides: TGCAGTGCCTCACGGGGACTCGGGGAGACCCAGTACTTC.

The chain is built from TRBV6-6 and TRBJ2-3; 10 bases align to TRBD2. Germline V gene lookup returns CDR1 MNHNY and CDR2 SVGAGI (reference sequence). V shed 6 bases, J shed 0 bases, and the junction held 9 bases outside the gene matches. The CDR3 length is 17 residues. CDR3 region: CASSHGPSGSSTDTQYF. The CDR3 DNA reads as TGTGCCAGCAGCCACGGGCCTAGCGGGAGTAGCACAGATACGCAGTATTTT.

This clonotype was detected a few times. The chain joins TRBV20-1 to TRBJ1-5, with TRBD1 matching 8 bases. The CDR3 sequence is 15 residues long. CDR1 is DFQATT, CDR2 SNEGSKA, per germline (reference sequence). The CDR3 DNA sequence: TGCAGCGTTGGGACAGGCTTTATAAGCAATCAGCCCCAGCATTTT. This sequence encodes CSVGTGFISNQPQHF.

This chain links TRBV20-1 with TRBJ2-3; 11 bases are a match to TRBD2. CDR3 length: 17 amino acids. V shed 1 base and J 3 bases; nucleotides not matched to a gene: 9. Germline CDR1 is DFQATT and CDR2 is SNEGSKA (reference sequence). CDR3 sequence: CSARGIAGGPETDTQYF. The CDR3, as DNA: TGCAGTGCTAGAGGGATAGCGGGAGGGCCGGAAACAGATACGCAGTATTTT.

The V gene is TRBV5-1, the J gene TRBJ1-1, with D hard to call. CDR1 is SGHRS, CDR2 YFSETQ, per germline. Trimming stripped 0 bases from V and 0 bases from J, with 9 bases between. The length of the CDR3 is 15 residues. CDR3 sequence: CASSLVNGLNTEAFF. The DNA of the CDR3 is TGCGCCAGCAGCTTGGTCAACGGTCTGAACACTGAAGCTTTCTTT.